This T cell receptor (beta chain) was profiled in a study of CD8+ T cells in alopecia areata. Study-level findings and limits: Affected lesional scalp, above all in alopecia totalis/universalis, was more clonal than normal scalp.

The sample's treatment: oral pan-JAK inhibitor, 5-10 mg twice daily. Sequencing used cDNA as its template, made by extracting RNA and reverse transcribing it. Only in-frame clones appear in the TCRdb table, and some are missing; sequencing was by immunoSEQ multiplex PCR. The sample carries more than 95,000 clones, roughly 57% recorded once. Worth noting for this clone: Its antigen remains unknown.

Germline V gene sequence: CDR1 SNHLY, CDR2 FYNNEI. This CDR3 spans 14 amino acids. Trimming left V 7 bases short and J 6 bases short, with 15 bases between. This TCR was sampled from a human donor with alopecia areata. The source was CD4+ T cells sorted from blood, collected at week 4, from a patient treated with tofacitinib. This chain uses TRBV2 with TRBJ2-2; TRBD2 is a possible D gene (6 bases). CDR3 sequence reads: CASNLEGPAGELFF. As DNA, the CDR3 is TGTGCCAGCAATCTGGAGGGCCCGGCCGGGGAGCTGTTTTTT.